The TCR beta chain described here comes from a study of Ad26.COV2.S vaccination and SARS-CoV-2 variants. General observations from the study: Overall T cell responses may have been underestimated by the analyses of TCR breadth and depth.

Comments on this clone: Antigen specificity is unknown.

Sample treatment: 15 to 20 received Ad26.COV2.S at low or high dose, single or two shots; roughly five received placebo; per-sample allocation not given. Samples were taken on day 63 after the first vaccine or placebo injection. Wuhan-strain spike was delivered by a replication-incompetent Ad26 vector. The germline gives CDR1 SGHRS, CDR2 YFSETQ. The V segment lost 0 bases and the J segment 6 bases; nucleotides outside the gene matches: 8. This CDR3 comprises 16 residues. Assay: immunoSEQ multiplex PCR; the TCRdb copy retains only in-frame clones and omits some. Here the sample spans about 440,000 clones, less than 95% being singletons.

Sequencing used peripheral blood, obtained in a trial of Ad26.COV2.S vaccine versus placebo. The gene calls are TRBV5-1 and TRBJ2-3; 9 nucleotides align to TRBD1. The source of this sequence is a person aged 18-60 years who received the Ad26.COV2.S COVID-19 vaccine or a placebo. CDR3 sequence (DNA): TGCGCCAGCAGCTTGGCCGGGGGACAGGGTTGGGATACGCAGTATTTT. Its translation: CASSLAGGQGWDTQYF.